This TCR beta chain was profiled in a study of blood T cell repertoires in COVID-19. Background on the study: Samples representing acute and convalescent COVID-19 were sourced from the United States, Italy and Spain.

V lost 5 bases and J lost 2, with 19 bases in between. Germline CDR1 and CDR2: MNHEY and SMNVEV (reference sequence). This CDR3 region has 16 residues. In the original workflow: Estimation of nucleated cell counts relied on the amplification of reference gene primers. Data came from immunoSEQ multiplex PCR; TCRdb stores just in-frame clones and leaves some out. V, J and clone size are taken as reported in that table, and D and trimming were inferred from the DNA itself. The sample gives fewer than 200,000 clones, about 88% of which show up once; approximately 2% is in the top ten. The clonotype originates from a man between 18 and 35 years old who had recovered from COVID-19. V is TRBV27 and J is TRBJ2-7, with a tentative D call TRBD1 (5 bases). The sequencing input was peripheral blood. CDR3 region: CASSPYPPTATYEQYF. In nucleotides, the CDR3 is TGTGCCAGCAGTCCTTACCCCCCGACAGCCACCTACGAGCAGTACTTC.